One sample yielded the 5 T cell receptor beta chains listed below, sequenced in a study of shared clonotypes between healthy human individuals (dated by TCRdb to 2020 to 2022). Libraries came from the immunoSEQ multiplex PCR assay. TCRdb re-hosts the immuneACCESS table, in-frame sequences only. Its copies lack some clones; in the studies checked, an unresolved V gene accounts for under half of them, and the cause for the rest is not known. For this sample the table gives fewer than 600,000 clones, of which 70% to 80% were detected only once. The top ten clones comprise roughly 13% of the sample. The source material was PBMCs. The receptor source for this set is a woman between 40 and 50 years old in good health. Some clones in this sample may be carry-over from other donors' samples.

V usage is TRBV7-7 and J usage is TRBJ2-3, with TRBD1 matching over 7 bases. From germline, CDR1 is SSHAT and CDR2 FNYEAQ (reference sequence). The CDR3 has 15 amino acids. CDR3 region: CATSVGTEDWDTQYF. CDR3 DNA: TGTGCTACGTCGGTCGGGACAGAGGATTGGGATACGCAGTATTTT.

Regarding this clone: Additional DNA sequences in this sample encode the identical CDR3. The V call is TRBV29-1, the J call TRBJ1-1; a weak D match, TRBD1 (6 bases). CDR1 is SQVTM and CDR2 is ANQGSEA in the germline V gene. V gave up 2 bases and J gave up 1 base, with 8 bases separating them. The CDR3 sequence is 13 residues long. The CDR3 nucleotides read TGCAGCGTTGAAAAGGGACAGAACACTGAAGCTTTCTTT. The encoded protein is CSVEKGQNTEAFF.

This clone was recorded at least ten times. V usage is TRBV28 and J usage is TRBJ2-1; D tentatively fits TRBD1 or TRBD2 (9 bases each). Germline V gene lookup returns CDR1 MDHEN and CDR2 SYDVKM. This CDR3 comprises 22 residues. The V and J ends lost 3 bases and 4 bases respectively, with 34 bases between them. The CDR3 reads CASSFPTRGQGSASGNYNEQFF. The DNA for the CDR3 is TGTGCCAGCAGTTTCCCCACCCGGGGACAGGGTTCGGCTAGCGGGAATTACAATGAGCAGTTCTTC.

This clone was counted ten times or more. V usage is TRBV6-5 and J usage is TRBJ2-1; D gene unclear. Trimming took 3 bases from V and 8 from J, leaving 14 bases between them. In germline, CDR1 is MNHEY, CDR2 SVGAGI. The CDR3 is made up of 14 amino acids. CDR3 amino acids: CASSYDRELYEQFF. For the CDR3, the DNA is TGTGCCAGCAGTTATGATAGGGAACTCTATGAGCAGTTCTTC.

In regard to this clone: It may be a read error: a sequence one base away is much more abundant. CDR3 sequence: CASSPGEGYEQYF. CDR3 DNA sequence: TGTGCCAGCTCACCAGGGGAGGGCTACGAGCAGTACTTC. The V call is TRBV18, the J call TRBJ2-5; 7 bases map to TRBD2. The DNA matches TRBJ2-7 better at its end, which makes the J call doubtful. Germline CDR1 is KGHSH and CDR2 is LQKENI. There are 13 residues in the CDR3.